A single sample is the source of the 13 T cell receptor beta chains below, sequenced in a study of T cells in Graves' hyperthyroidism and ophthalmopathy. The CDR3 regions of TCR beta were amplified from RNA transcripts. Carried out on the TCR CDR3, a first-round RT-PCR used the HTBI primer set. One entry per CDR3 protein, called by TCRdb with MiXCR from the multiplex PCR reads. Of roughly 600,000 distinct CDR3 sequences listed, approximately 14% were seen once; the top ten hold approximately 12%. Sequenced sample: blood. These receptors were collected from a woman in her 50s with Graves' ophthalmopathy.

This clonotype appeared a few times. This sequence joins TRBV11-2 and TRBJ2-5; possible D gene TRBD2, 5 bases. V lost 1 base and J 4 bases, leaving 10 bases between the germline ends. The CDR3 loop spans 14 amino acids. Looked up from germline, CDR1 is SGHAT and CDR2 is FQNNGV. CDR3 in amino acids: CASSLASLGETQYF. Here the CDR3 DNA reads TGTGCCAGCAGCTTAGCTAGCCTGGGAGAGACCCAGTACTTC.

Many counts were recorded for this clonotype. The J gene is TRBJ1-1, the V gene TRBV7-2, with D uncertain. This CDR3 comprises 17 residues. V was trimmed by 2 bases and J by 3 bases, leaving 19 bases between them. Germline CDR1 and CDR2: SGHTA and FQGNSA. This CDR3 reads CASSLFIGSGRDTEAFF. The CDR3 bases are TGTGCCAGCAGCTTATTCATCGGTAGTGGGAGGGACACTGAAGCTTTCTTT. Supplemented by reference TRBV7-2 and TRBJ1-1, the full variable domain reads GAGVSQSPSNKVTEKGKDVELRCDPISGHTALYWYRQSLGQGLEFLIYFQGNSAPDKSGLPSDRFSAERTGGSVSTLTIQRTQQEDSAVYLCASSLFIGSGRDTEAFFGQGTRLTVV.

The genes are TRBV7-3 and TRBJ1-1; D gene ambiguous. Germline V gives CDR1 SGHTA, CDR2 FQGTGA. Trimming took 5 bases from V and 7 from J, leaving 11 bases between them. The CDR3 covers 12 residues. Here the CDR3 reads CASSASGGEAFF. The DNA of the CDR3 is TGTGCCAGCAGCGCCTCCGGTGGTGAAGCTTTCTTT.

There are many counts of this clonotype. V and J are TRBV7-9 and TRBJ2-2; 10 bases align to TRBD1. CDR3 size: 14 residues. The V segment lost 7 bases and the J segment 4 bases; nucleotides outside the gene matches: 3. Germline V lookup: CDR1 SEHNR, CDR2 FQNEAQ (reference sequence). The DNA for the CDR3 is TGTGCCAGCATCCGGACAGGGGGCACCGGGGAGCTGTTTTTT. It specifies CASIRTGGTGELFF.

This clonotype was recorded many times. This sequence joins TRBV28 and TRBJ1-4; TRBD1 might be the D (6 bases). The CDR3 is made up of 14 amino acids. Between the trimmed V and J ends, which lost 3 bases and 2 bases, there was a span of 7 bases. The germline CDR1 and CDR2 sequences are MDHEN and SYDVKM. The CDR3 DNA is TGTGCCAGCAGTTTTACAGGGACTAATGAAAAACTGTTTTTT. Translating gives CASSFTGTNEKLFF. The full variable domain, in which reference TRBV28 and TRBJ1-4 provide the parts outside the CDR3, is DVKVTQSSRYLVKRTGEKVFLECVQDMDHENMFWYRQDPGLGLRLIYFSYDVKMKEKGDIPEGYSVSREKKERFSLILESASTNQTSMYLCASSFTGTNEKLFFGSGTQLSVL.

This clonotype was observed many times. CDR3: CASSSAKEGSTEAFF. For the CDR3, the DNA is TGTGCCAGCAGTTCGGCAAAGGAGGGAAGTACTGAAGCTTTCTTT. The genes are TRBV28 and TRBJ1-1; no definite D call. The CDR3 contains 15 residues. V lost 4 bases to trimming and J lost 5 bases, with 17 bases between them. Germline V gene lookup returns CDR1 MDHEN and CDR2 SYDVKM.

This chain connects TRBV5-8 to TRBJ2-7; TRBD2 matches at 10 bases. CDR3 size: 16 residues. The germline CDR1 and CDR2 sequences are SGHTS and YDEGEE. Unmatched junction bases numbered 8, after V lost 0 bases and J lost 5 bases. CDR3 coding DNA: TGTGCCAGCAGCTTGGCCTCGTCTAGCGGGAGCCACGAGCAGTACTTC. Encoded protein: CASSLASSSGSHEQYF.

As DNA, the CDR3 is TGCAGCACTCAGGGGTTTTCCACTGAAGCTTTCTTT. It specifies CSTQGFSTEAFF. The gene calls are TRBV29-1 and TRBJ1-1, with a tentative D call TRBD1 (6 bases). From germline, CDR1 is SQVTM and CDR2 ANQGSEA. The CDR3 runs to 12 residues. Trimming took 8 bases from V and 4 from J, leaving 14 bases between them.

This clonotype has ten or more counts. This chain connects TRBV30 to TRBJ2-2, with D uncertain. V lost 5 bases, J lost 5 bases, and 18 bases lay in between. Germline CDR1 is GTSNPN and CDR2 is SVGIG (reference sequence). CDR3 length: 15 residues. The CDR3 reads CAWSVELSVTGELFF. For the CDR3, the DNA is TGTGCCTGGTCTGTGGAGCTGTCGGTTACCGGGGAGCTGTTTTTT.

A few counts support this clonotype. V usage is TRBV6-1 and J usage is TRBJ2-3; possibly TRBD1 or TRBD2 for D (5 bases each). The germline V gene encodes CDR1 MNHNS and CDR2 SASEGT. CDR3 length: 15 amino acids. V was cut by 6 bases and J by 2 bases, with 15 bases left in between. CDR3 DNA sequence: TGTGCCAGCAGGCCTTCCGGGACCCTCACAGATACGCAGTATTTT. Amino acids: CASRPSGTLTDTQYF.

This clonotype was counted at least ten times. CDR3 protein: CSATTSGSRNEQFF. The DNA for the CDR3 is TGCAGTGCCACAACTAGCGGGAGTCGAAATGAGCAGTTCTTC. The V call is TRBV20-1, the J call TRBJ2-1, with TRBD2 identical over 11 bases. Per germline, CDR1 DFQATT and CDR2 SNEGSKA (reference sequence). The length of the CDR3 is 14 residues. Germline trimming cut 6 bases from V and 7 bases from J; bases unmatched to any gene: 8.

The chain carries TRBV29-1 and TRBJ2-1; the match to TRBD2 covers 8 bases. Germline V CDR1 and CDR2: SQVTM, ANQGSEA. The CDR3 has 12 amino acids. In nucleotides, the CDR3 is TGCGGAGCGGGAGCAGGATACAATGAGCAGTTCTTC. Protein: CGAGAGYNEQFF.

The gene calls are TRBV5-5 and TRBJ1-2; the match to TRBD1 covers 7 bases. Trimming took 2 bases from V and 8 from J; bases not matched to a gene: 12. The CDR3 covers 15 residues. CDR1 is SGHKS, CDR2 YYEKEE, per germline (reference sequence). CDR3 residues: CASSFRRDREAGYTF. In DNA form, the CDR3 reads TGTGCCAGCAGCTTCCGGCGGGACAGAGAGGCGGGCTACACCTTC.